One and the same sample provided the 9 T cell receptor beta chains below, sequenced in a study of T cells after yellow fever vaccination. Each CDR3 protein gets one entry after TCRdb re-called the 5' RACE reads with MiXCR. The sample holds 450,000 to 600,000 distinct CDR3 sequences, about 14% seen once. The specimen comprised PBMCs, sampled on the day of the yellow fever booster vaccination. The receptor source for this set is a man aged 25-40 years who received the YFV17D yellow fever vaccine.

V usage is TRBV5-5 and J usage is TRBJ1-1, with D perhaps TRBD1 (5 bases). V was cut by 3 bases and J by 2 bases, with 17 bases left in between. The CDR3 covers 16 residues. The germline V gene has CDR1 SGHKS and CDR2 YYEKEE (reference sequence). The CDR3 reads CASSSGTMGLNTEAFF. The CDR3 nucleotides read TGTGCCAGCAGCTCCGGAACAATGGGACTTAACACTGAAGCTTTCTTT. The whole variable domain, remainder taken from reference TRBV5-5 and TRBJ1-1, is DAGVTQSPTHLIKTRGQQVTLRCSPISGHKSVSWYQQVLGQGPQFIFQYYEKEERGRGNFPDRFSARQFPNYSSELNVNALLLGDSALYLCASSSGTMGLNTEAFFGQGTRLTVV.

This clonotype was counted ten times or more. DNA of the CDR3: TGTGCCAGCTCTTTTGGGGGACAGGTCTACAATGAGCAGTTCTTC. It yields the protein CASSFGGQVYNEQFF. The chain employs TRBV7-2 and TRBJ2-1; TRBD1 matches 8 bases. The CDR3 sequence is 15 residues long. Germline V gives CDR1 SGHTA, CDR2 FQGNSA. V lost 8 bases, J lost 3 bases, and 9 bases stayed unmatched.

Concerning this clonotype itself: One end of the junction does not line up with germline, which may come from a read error. This sequence joins TRBV7-6 and TRBJ2-5, with a weak D call TRBD2 (5 bases). This CDR3 has 13 amino acids. Germline CDR1 is SGHVS and CDR2 is FNYEAQ. CDR3 sequence: CASSPEGQVTQYF. The CDR3 bases are TGTGCCAGCAGCCCAGAGGGTCAAGTGACCCAGTACTTC.

This clonotype turned up a few times. This chain joins TRBV5-1 and TRBJ2-1; D gene unclear. Between the trimmed V and J ends, which lost 9 bases and 3 bases, there was a span of 13 bases. This CDR3 spans 13 amino acids. Germline V gene sequence: CDR1 SGHRS, CDR2 YFSETQ. CDR3 sequence reads: CATSLTGYNEQFF. CDR3 DNA: TGCGCCACCTCGCTTACGGGCTACAATGAGCAGTTCTTC.

The chain employs TRBV2 and TRBJ2-1; 8 bases are a match to TRBD2. CDR3 length: 15 residues. Germline CDR1 reads SNHLY; CDR2 reads FYNNEI. V shed 4 bases, J shed 3 bases, and the junction held 5 bases outside the gene matches. In nucleotides, the CDR3 is TGTGCCAGCAGTGGGCGTCTAGCGGGCTACAATGAGCAGTTCTTC. Translation: CASSGRLAGYNEQFF.

This chain uses TRBV30 with TRBJ2-7, with D possibly being TRBD2 (6 bases). V shed 0 bases and J shed 2 bases, with 17 bases lying between them. From germline, CDR1 is GTSNPN and CDR2 SVGIG (reference sequence). The CDR3 is made up of 16 amino acids. The CDR3 region is CAWSVFSSGRAYEQYF. For the CDR3, the DNA is TGTGCCTGGAGTGTATTTTCGAGCGGGCGAGCCTACGAGCAGTACTTC.

The chain recombines TRBV6-1 with TRBJ2-2, with D tentatively TRBD1 (7 bases). The CDR3 extends over 17 amino acids. The V end was cut by 6 bases, the J end by 2 bases, with 19 bases between. Germline V gene lookup returns CDR1 MNHNS and CDR2 SASEGT. CDR3 protein: CASSLLGGQKNTGELFF. CDR3 in DNA: TGTGCCAGCAGCCTCTTGGGGGGACAGAAAAACACCGGGGAGCTGTTTTTT.

The chain joins TRBV14 to TRBJ1-1, with D perhaps TRBD1 (5 bases). Deletions cut 4 bases from V and 0 bases from J, with 21 bases between. The CDR3 has 18 residues. CDR1 is SGHDN, CDR2 FVKESK, per germline. Here the CDR3 reads CASSLSTRRGRVNTEAFF. The CDR3 region has the DNA TGTGCCAGCAGCCTATCTACGAGGAGGGGCCGGGTGAACACTGAAGCTTTCTTT.

This clonotype was seen more than once but under ten times. The chain combines TRBV3-1 with TRBJ2-4; unclear D gene. There are 15 residues in the CDR3. In germline, CDR1 is LGHDT, CDR2 YNNKEL (reference sequence). V was shortened by 1 base and J by 0 bases, with 7 bases between the two germline ends. The CDR3 reads CASSQGFLAKNIQYF. For the CDR3, the DNA is TGTGCCAGCAGCCAAGGCTTTCTAGCCAAAAACATTCAGTACTTC.